What follows describes a single T cell receptor beta chain. The repertoire was sequenced with immunoSEQ multiplex PCR; TCRdb's copy has only in-frame clones and lacks some. The sample contains about 160,000 clones, 96% of which appear only once. The sample comes from a study of control samples from healthy donors and cancer patients. V shed 7 bases and J 6 bases; nucleotides not matched to a gene: 8. Germline CDR1 reads LNHDA; CDR2 reads SQIVND (reference sequence). This CDR3 is 14 amino acids long. The chain is built from TRBV19 and TRBJ2-1; 8 nucleotides align to TRBD1. This TCR came from a woman aged 25 to 45 in good health. The sequencing input was blood. The CDR3 protein is CASTRGTGGNEQFF. The CDR3, as DNA: TGTGCCAGTACGAGGGGAACAGGGGGCAATGAGCAGTTCTTC.